The 19 T cell receptor beta chains in this list originate from one sample, sequenced in a study of regulatory T cells in long-lasting Graves disease. Sample time point: newly diagnosed GD, antithyroid drugs for less than 3 months. PBMCs provided the RNA from which the TCR library was made. Investigators prepared the TCR beta libraries by applying iRepertoire HTBI primers and Arm-PCR of CDR3 regions. Each CDR3 protein is one row after TCRdb ran MiXCR on the multiplex PCR reads. This repertoire shows hundreds of thousands of distinct CDR3 sequences, 16% found once; its top ten account for 30%. The same sample was also used in a study of T cells in Graves' hyperthyroidism and ophthalmopathy.

The sample in question was peripheral blood mononuclear cells (PBMCs), obtained at new diagnosis, from a patient treated with antithyroid drugs. These receptor sequences come from a man aged 40-55 years with Graves disease.

This clonotype was seen ten or more times. The chain combines TRBV3-1 with TRBJ1-6; 8 nucleotides align to TRBD1. The V segment lost 4 bases and the J segment 9 bases; nucleotides outside the gene matches: 8. The CDR3 totals 15 residues. The germline V gene has CDR1 LGHDT and CDR2 YNNKEL (reference sequence). The CDR3 region is CASSLGQGTGSPLHF. The DNA for the CDR3 is TGTGCCAGCAGCCTAGGACAGGGAACGGGTTCACCCCTCCACTTT. The variable domain in full, with the rest retrieved from reference TRBV3-1 and TRBJ1-6, is DTAVSQTPKYLVTQMGNDKSIKCEQNLGHDTMYWYKQDSKKFLKIMFSYNNKELIINETVPNRFSPKSPDKAHLNLHINSLELGDSAVYFCASSLGQGTGSPLHFGNGTRLTVT.

V usage is TRBV20-1 and J usage is TRBJ2-7; 8 nucleotides match TRBD2. The germline V gene encodes CDR1 DFQATT and CDR2 SNEGSKA (reference sequence). The junction had 12 bases not matched to a gene; V was cut back by 0 bases and J by 8 bases. This CDR3 has 15 residues. The CDR3 sequence: CSARDRRGALGKQYF. CDR3 sequence (DNA): TGCAGTGCTAGAGATCGGCGGGGGGCACTGGGCAAGCAGTACTTC.

This clonotype was detected ten times or more. The V call is TRBV7-8, the J call TRBJ1-2, with 8 bases lining up with TRBD1. The germline CDR1 and CDR2 sequences are SGHVS and FQNEAQ. J was trimmed by 8 bases and V by 5 bases; bases with no gene match: 10. This CDR3 is 14 amino acids long. The CDR3 DNA is TGTGCCAGCAGCGCCCGTACAGGGGGGTTCGGCTACACCTTC. This sequence encodes CASSARTGGFGYTF. The full variable domain, completed using reference TRBV7-8 and TRBJ1-2, is GAGVSQSPRYKVAKRGQDVALRCDPISGHVSLFWYQQALGQGPEFLTYFQNEAQLDKSGLPSDRFFAERPEGSVSTLKIQRTQQEDSAVYLCASSARTGGFGYTFGSGTRLTVV.

This clonotype was counted many times. The chain recombines TRBV20-1 with TRBJ1-6; 9 nucleotides line up with TRBD1. CDR1 DFQATT and CDR2 SNEGSKA come from the germline V gene (reference sequence). The CDR3 sequence is 17 residues long. J was trimmed by 2 bases and V by 5 bases; bases with no gene match: 10. CDR3 in amino acids: CSAAGTGINAYNSPLHF. The CDR3 DNA follows: TGCAGTGCTGCCGGGACAGGGATCAACGCCTATAATTCACCCCTCCACTTT.

This clonotype was seen repeatedly, ten times or more. The genes are TRBV6-2 or TRBV6-3 and TRBJ2-7; no clear D gene. Deletions cut 5 bases from V and 3 bases from J, with 11 bases between. The CDR3 has 13 residues. Germline V gene data show CDR1 as MNHEY and CDR2 as SVGEGT. CDR3 DNA: TGTGCCAGCAGTGACTTATTGGGCTACGAGCAGTACTTC. Its translation: CASSDLLGYEQYF.

The rearrangement uses TRBV20-1 and TRBJ2-2; D might be TRBD1 (6 bases). Germline assignment: CDR1 DFQATT and CDR2 SNEGSKA (reference sequence). This CDR3 has 14 residues. Trimming cost V 1 base and J 3 bases, with 9 bases left between them. DNA for the CDR3: TGCAGTGCTAGAGGGGGGCGGGACACCGGGGAGCTGTTTTTT. It yields the protein CSARGGRDTGELFF.

This clonotype was seen more than once but under ten times. The chain joins TRBV24-1 to TRBJ1-1; maybe TRBD1 (5 bases). The CDR3 spans 13 residues. Looked up from germline, CDR1 is KGHDR and CDR2 is SFDVKD. Deletions cut 6 bases from V and 1 base from J, with 8 bases between. As DNA, the CDR3 is TGTGCCACCAGTTCAGGGTGGAACACTGAAGCTTTCTTT. Its translation: CATSSGWNTEAFF.

This clonotype was seen a few times. V and J are TRBV28 and TRBJ2-5; 7 bases match TRBD1. The CDR3 runs 13 residues. V shed 7 bases and J 1 base; nucleotides not matched to a gene: 3. The germline V gene has CDR1 MDHEN and CDR2 SYDVKM. The CDR3 DNA reads as TGTGCCAGCACGGGACAGATCCAAGAGACCCAGTACTTC. Protein product: CASTGQIQETQYF.

This clonotype was detected ten times or more. The chain has TRBV12-3 or TRBV12-4 and TRBJ2-3; 8 bases line up with TRBD2. V was clipped by 3 bases and J by 2 bases; unmatched bases: 4. The CDR3 has 15 residues. The CDR3 loop reads CASSLGRGVTDTQYF. CDR3 nucleotides: TGTGCCAGCAGTTTGGGGCGGGGGGTCACAGATACGCAGTATTTT.

Comment on this clonotype: Given a much more abundant clone one base away, this may be a read error. This chain joins TRBV6-1 and TRBJ2-5; unclear D gene. The V gene's germline CDR1 is MNHNS and CDR2 SASEGT. The CDR3 has 13 amino acids. The CDR3 DNA sequence: TGTGTCAGCAGTGACCCTGATCAAGAGACCCAGTACTTC. Translating it yields CVSSDPDQETQYF.

This clonotype was recorded at least ten times. The chain uses TRBV7-8 and TRBJ1-4; no clear D. V lost 3 bases, J lost 8 bases, and 13 bases lay in between. The CDR3 spans 14 residues. Per germline, CDR1 SGHVS and CDR2 FQNEAQ. CDR3 sequence: CASSLVQEREKLFF. For the CDR3, the DNA is TGTGCCAGCAGCTTGGTCCAGGAGAGGGAAAAACTGTTTTTT.

Only a few counts were recorded for this clonotype. V is TRBV4-1 and J is TRBJ1-4; 10 nucleotides match TRBD1. CDR1 is MGHRA, CDR2 YSYEKL, per germline. Unmatched junction bases numbered 3, after V lost 1 base and J lost 10 bases. This CDR3 comprises 14 residues. The CDR3 reads CASSQGGDRGKLFF. The CDR3 bases are TGCGCCAGCAGCCAAGGGGGGGACAGGGGAAAACTGTTTTTT.

In this sample, this clonotype turned up many times. The chain links TRBV6-1 to TRBJ2-3; D assignment may be TRBD1 or TRBD2 (5 bases each). CDR1 MNHNS and CDR2 SASEGT come from the germline V gene. This CDR3 contains 15 residues. Trimming cost V 3 bases and J 4 bases, with 14 bases left between them. The CDR3 bases are TGTGCCAGCAGTGACTACCAGGGACGCCCAGATACGCAGTATTTT. This codes for CASSDYQGRPDTQYF.

This chain joins TRBV28 and TRBJ1-1, with D unclear. This CDR3 has 14 amino acids. Germline V lookup: CDR1 MDHEN, CDR2 SYDVKM. Trimming removed 4 bases at V and 1 base at J, with 10 bases between. As DNA, the CDR3 is TGTGCCAGCAGTTCTTACACCGCGAACACTGAAGCTTTCTTT. Translating it yields CASSSYTANTEAFF.

In the case of this clonotype: A junction end diverges from the germline sequence, so it may reflect a read error. The V and J genes are TRBV4-2 and TRBJ2-3, with D perhaps TRBD1 (5 bases). The CDR3 spans 15 residues. Looked up from germline, CDR1 is LGHNA and CDR2 is YNFKEQ. For the CDR3, the DNA is TGTGCCAGCAGCCCAGGAACGGCATACACAGGTACGCAGTATTTT. This translates into CASSPGTAYTGTQYF.

This clonotype was observed once. V and J are TRBV4-3 and TRBJ2-7, with TRBD2 as a possible D gene (6 bases). The V end was cut by 0 bases, the J end by 3 bases, with 12 bases between. This CDR3 has 15 amino acids. CDR1 and CDR2 (germline): LGHNA, YSLEER. For the CDR3, the DNA is TGCGCCAGCAGCCAAGATTTCAGCGGGTACTACGAGCAGTACTTC. Residues: CASSQDFSGYYEQYF.

The table lists this clonotype with many counts. The chain has TRBV5-1 and TRBJ1-1; no clear D. CDR1 and CDR2 from the germline V gene are SGHRS and YFSETQ. The CDR3 has 13 residues. Trimming took off 5 bases at V and 2 bases at J, with 10 bases between the two ends. The CDR3 DNA reads as TGCGCCAGCAGATTTACAGAAAACACTGAAGCTTTCTTT. As protein: CASRFTENTEAFF.

Concerning this clonotype itself: A much larger clone sits a single nucleotide away, making a read error possible. J is TRBJ2-7 and V is TRBV6-1; TRBD1 aligns across 10 bases. The germline gives CDR1 MNHNS, CDR2 SASEGT. This CDR3 region has 14 residues. The CDR3 sequence: CTSQKGQGIYEQYF. The CDR3 region has the DNA TGTACCAGCCAAAAGGGACAGGGGATTTACGAGCAGTACTTC.

Remarks on this clonotype: This likely came from a read error, as a far larger clone is one base away. This chain connects TRBV5-1 to TRBJ2-3; D possibly corresponds to TRBD2 (5 bases). TRBJ2-1 explains the end of the DNA better; the J call may be wrong. Germline V gene sequence: CDR1 SGHRS, CDR2 YFSETQ. The CDR3 has 14 amino acids. This CDR3 is CASSVESGPYEQFF. The CDR3 bases are TGCGCCAGCAGCGTAGAGAGCGGCCCCTACGAGCAGTTCTTC.